This record looks at one TCR beta chain sequence and its context. The sample comes from a study of shared clonotypes between healthy human individuals. Profiling relied on immunoSEQ multiplex PCR, and the TCRdb table lists in-frame clones only, not all of them. The sample yields 2 million to 2.5 million clones, under 97% seen once. Trimming removed 1 base at V and 6 bases at J, with 12 bases between. There are 15 residues in the CDR3. CDR1 and CDR2 from the germline V gene are MGHDK and SYGVNS. The rearrangement uses TRBV25-1 and TRBJ2-2; D unresolved. The sequenced sample was naive CD4+ T cells sorted from blood. Subset described: CD45RA+ positively selected. This TCR derives from a man aged 18 to 30 in good health. DNA for the CDR3: TGTGCCAGCAGTGAATTTAGTATGATTTCCGGGGAGCTGTTTTTT. It specifies CASSEFSMISGELFF.